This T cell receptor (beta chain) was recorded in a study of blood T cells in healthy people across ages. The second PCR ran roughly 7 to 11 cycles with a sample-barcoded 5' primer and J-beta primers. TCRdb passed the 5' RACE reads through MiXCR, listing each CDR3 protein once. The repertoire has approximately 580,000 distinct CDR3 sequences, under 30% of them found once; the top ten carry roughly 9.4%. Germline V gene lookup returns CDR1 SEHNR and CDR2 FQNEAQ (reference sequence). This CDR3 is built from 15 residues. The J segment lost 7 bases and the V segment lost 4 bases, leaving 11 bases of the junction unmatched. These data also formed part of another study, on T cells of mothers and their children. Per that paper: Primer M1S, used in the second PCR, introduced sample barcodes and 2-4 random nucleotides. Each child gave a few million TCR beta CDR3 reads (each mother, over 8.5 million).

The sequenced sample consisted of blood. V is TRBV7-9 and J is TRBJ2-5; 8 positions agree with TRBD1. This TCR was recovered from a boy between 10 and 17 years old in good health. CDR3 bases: TGTGCCAGCAGCTACAGGGCAGGGGGCGATGGGACCCAGTACTTC. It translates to CASSYRAGGDGTQYF.